Shown below are 18 T cell receptor beta chains from a single sample sequenced in a study of control samples from healthy donors and cancer patients. TCRdb's copy holds only in-frame clones and misses some; the assay was immunoSEQ multiplex PCR. Here the sample spans approximately 170,000 clones, roughly 89% being singletons. Sequencing input: blood. The source of these receptors is a woman aged 45 to 65 in good health.

The chain recombines TRBV13 with TRBJ1-3, with D uncertain. The germline CDR1 and CDR2 sequences are PRHDT and FYEKMQ (reference sequence). The length of the CDR3 is 11 residues. The V gene lost 11 bases and the J gene lost 11 bases, with 16 bases spanning the gap. The DNA for the CDR3 is TGTGCCTGCTCACAAGGCCGCGCCATATATTTT. This sequence encodes CACSQGRAIYF. Full variable domain (outside the CDR3, taken from reference TRBV13 and TRBJ1-3): AAGVIQSPRHLIKEKRETATLKCYPIPRHDTVYWYQQGPGQDPQFLISFYEKMQSDKGSIPDRFSAQQFSDYHSELNMSSLELGDSALYFCACSQGRAIYFGEGSWLTVV.

The rearrangement joins TRBV29-1 to TRBJ1-5; D possibly corresponds to TRBD1 (5 bases). Looked up from germline, CDR1 is SQVTM and CDR2 is ANQGSEA. V lost 4 bases to trimming and J lost 0 bases, with 13 bases between them. The CDR3 is 15 amino acids. CDR3 sequence (DNA): TGCAGCGTTGTCTTTCAGGGAGATAGCAATCAGCCCCAGCATTTT. Translated, it gives CSVVFQGDSNQPQHF.

This chain uses TRBV6-1 with TRBJ1-3, with D tentatively TRBD1 (6 bases). The germline V gene has CDR1 MNHNS and CDR2 SASEGT. Trimming took 4 bases from V and 1 from J, leaving 17 bases between them. The CDR3 consists of 17 residues. The CDR3, as DNA: TGTGCCAGCAGTGCCTCAAAGGGGGGTCGGTCTGGAAACACCATATATTTT. Translating gives CASSASKGGRSGNTIYF.

CDR3 coding DNA: TGTGCCAGCTCACCGGGGCTGGGAAACACCATATATTTT. This codes for CASSPGLGNTIYF. This chain uses TRBV18 with TRBJ1-3, with D maybe TRBD1 (5 bases). This CDR3 region has 13 residues. The V end was cut by 3 bases, the J end by 4 bases, with 7 bases between. The germline V gene has CDR1 KGHSH and CDR2 LQKENI.

This clone was detected once. The V and J genes are TRBV5-1 and TRBJ2-3, with 9 positions matching TRBD2. With V trimmed by 0 bases and J by 2 bases, 4 bases remained unmatched. Germline V gene sequence: CDR1 SGHRS, CDR2 YFSETQ. This CDR3 contains 16 residues. The CDR3 loop is CASSLELAGATDTQYF. As DNA, the CDR3 is TGCGCCAGCAGCTTGGAACTAGCGGGTGCCACAGATACGCAGTATTTT.

J is TRBJ2-5 and V is TRBV7-2; TRBD2 matches at 7 bases. V was clipped by 5 bases and J by 5 bases; unmatched bases: 11. Germline CDR1 reads SGHTA; CDR2 reads FQGNSA. This CDR3 has 15 amino acids. The CDR3, as DNA: TGTGCCAGCAGCCCTAGCGGACTAACTGGGGAGACCCAGTACTTC. Encoded protein: CASSPSGLTGETQYF.

The chain is built from TRBV5-1 and TRBJ2-2; D gene ambiguous. Per the germline V gene, CDR1 is SGHRS and CDR2 is YFSETQ. This CDR3 has 16 amino acids. V was trimmed by 0 bases and J by 1 base, leaving 10 bases between them. The DNA for the CDR3 is TGCGCCAGCAGCTTGGCGACAAGTAAGAACACCGGGGAGCTGTTTTTT. It yields the protein CASSLATSKNTGELFF.

To note about this clone: One end of the junction does not line up with germline, which may come from a read error. The CDR3 DNA reads TGCGCCAGCAGGTTGGGCCCAGGGGCGGCCTACGAGCAGTACTTC. Protein sequence: CASRLGPGAAYEQYF. V gene TRBV5-1 combines with J gene TRBJ2-7; D is perhaps TRBD1 (6 bases). The CDR3 contains 15 residues. The germline V gene encodes CDR1 SGHRS and CDR2 YFSETQ. Filled out from reference TRBV5-1 and TRBJ2-7, the complete variable domain reads KAGVTQTPRYLIKTRGQQVTLSCSPISGHRSVSWYQQTPGQGLQFLFEYFSETQRNKGNFPGRFSGRQFSNSRSEMNVSTLELGDSALYLCASRLGPGAAYEQYFGPGTRLTVT.

The gene calls are TRBV4-1 and TRBJ2-5; TRBD2 aligns across 7 bases. The CDR3 contains 15 residues. Germline trimming cut 0 bases from V and 4 bases from J; bases unmatched to any gene: 5. Germline V gives CDR1 MGHRA, CDR2 YSYEKL. The CDR3 coding sequence is TGCGCCAGCAGCCAAGATGGCCTAGCGGTAGAGACCCAGTACTTC. This gives the protein CASSQDGLAVETQYF.

The chain couples TRBV5-1 to TRBJ2-3, with TRBD2 matching 16 bases. Germline V gene lookup returns CDR1 SGHRS and CDR2 YFSETQ. Germline trimming cut 3 bases from V and 2 bases from J; bases unmatched to any gene: 9. This CDR3 spans 19 amino acids. CDR3 sequence reads: CASSSSGTSGRALTDTQYF. DNA for the CDR3: TGCGCCAGCAGCTCCTCCGGGACTAGCGGGAGGGCCCTCACAGATACGCAGTATTTT. The full variable domain, rest sourced from reference TRBV5-1 and TRBJ2-3, is KAGVTQTPRYLIKTRGQQVTLSCSPISGHRSVSWYQQTPGQGLQFLFEYFSETQRNKGNFPGRFSGRQFSNSRSEMNVSTLELGDSALYLCASSSSGTSGRALTDTQYFGPGTRLTVL.

The V gene is TRBV23-1, the J gene TRBJ1-1, with D possibly matching TRBD1 (5 bases). TRBV23-1 is recorded as an ORF, its role being uncertain. CDR3 size: 15 residues. V lost 4 bases, J lost 5 bases, and 17 bases lay in between. CDR3: CASSPPRGARTEAFF. In DNA, the CDR3 is TGCGCCAGCAGTCCCCCCAGAGGGGCTAGGACTGAAGCTTTCTTT.

The V and J genes are TRBV9 and TRBJ2-3, with 9 bases that match TRBD1. J lost 5 bases, V lost 0 bases, and 7 bases had no gene match. CDR3 length: 16 residues. From germline, CDR1 is SGDLS and CDR2 YYNGEE. Written as DNA, the CDR3 is TGTGCCAGCAGCGTAGGCAGCGGACAGGGGAGAGATACGCAGTATTTT. The encoded protein is CASSVGSGQGRDTQYF.

In this sample, this clone turned up a few times. J is TRBJ1-5 and V is TRBV2; D unresolved. The CDR3 consists of 14 residues. The V end was cut by 7 bases, the J end by 2 bases, with 12 bases between. The V gene's germline CDR1 is SNHLY and CDR2 FYNNEI. Here the CDR3 reads CASTDLSGNQPQHF. The CDR3, as DNA: TGTGCCAGCACCGACCTCTCTGGCAATCAGCCCCAGCATTTT.

The rearrangement joins TRBV12-3 or TRBV12-4 to TRBJ1-2; perhaps TRBD1 as D (6 bases). Deletions cut 3 bases from V and 4 bases from J, with 9 bases between. CDR3 length: 13 amino acids. This CDR3 reads CASSFLDSYGYTF. In nucleotides, the CDR3 is TGTGCCAGCAGTTTCTTGGACAGCTATGGCTACACCTTC.

This chain connects TRBV12-3 or TRBV12-4 to TRBJ2-7; a possible D gene is TRBD2 (5 bases). This CDR3 has 13 residues. The V end lost 0 bases, the J end lost 7 bases, and 10 bases lay between the germline ends. The CDR3 here is CASSLARTGEQYF. Written as DNA, the CDR3 is TGTGCCAGCAGTTTAGCCAGGACGGGAGAGCAGTACTTC.

V gene TRBV7-9 combines with J gene TRBJ2-3; D unclear. Per germline, CDR1 SEHNR and CDR2 FQNEAQ (reference sequence). V dropped 4 bases and J dropped 3 bases, with 5 bases sitting between them. CDR3 length equals 12 residues. The CDR3 nucleotides are TGTGCCAGCAGCTCTCGGACAGATACGCAGTATTTT. Its protein is CASSSRTDTQYF.

This CDR3 is CSVDLRNTGELFF. CDR3 nucleotides: TGCAGCGTTGATCTCCGAAACACCGGGGAGCTGTTTTTT. The rearrangement links TRBV29-1 to TRBJ2-2, with D unresolved. Trimming left V 3 bases short and J 2 bases short, with 7 bases between. Germline V gene lookup returns CDR1 SQVTM and CDR2 ANQGSEA. The CDR3 is 13 residues long.

The chain has TRBV18 and TRBJ1-5; D call uncertain. Germline loops: CDR1 KGHSH, CDR2 LQKENI. The ends were cut back, 1 base at V and 7 bases at J, with 11 bases in the middle. CDR3 length equals 14 residues. CDR3 sequence (DNA): TGTGCCAGCTCACCACAGGCGCAAGGCCAGCCCCAGCATTTT. Translated, it gives CASSPQAQGQPQHF.